The present TCR beta chain was sequenced within a study of T cell responses to AZD1222 COVID-19 vaccine. Whole-study results and caveats: In the spike-specific TCR repertoire, nearly half reportedly target unmutated variant regions. Clonal diversity was possibly underestimated, and the donors were mostly white British, with more females. Baseline seropositives among AZD1222 recipients totaled only five or six. The study found Spike-specific TCR breadth and depth rose after two AZD1222 doses.

Concerning this clone: Its antigen is still unknown.

This CDR3 has 13 residues. The germline CDR1 and CDR2 sequences are GTSNPN and SVGIG (reference sequence). Trimming removed 8 bases from V and 1 base from J, with 14 bases in between. The protocol was immunoSEQ multiplex PCR, while the TCRdb copy is restricted to in-frame clones and leaves out a portion. This table has about 140,000 clones, about 89% appearing once. The receptor's source is an adult in good health. The input for sequencing was peripheral blood, taken on day 0 of AZD1222 vaccination. This chain joins TRBV30 and TRBJ1-1, with D tentatively TRBD1 (6 bases). CDR3 coding DNA: TGTGCCCGGAAGAGGGGGGGGAACACTGAAGCTTTCTTT. Amino acid sequence: CARKRGGNTEAFF.